This T cell receptor (beta chain) stems from a study of a mutant IDH1 vaccine in newly diagnosed glioma. For the study at large: Earlier care involved radiotherapy, temozolomide, or both, and the majority received both.

About this clone: Its antigen is as yet unknown.

Libraries were prepared by immunoSEQ multiplex PCR; TCRdb keeps only in-frame clonotypes and omits some of them. The top ten clones hold about 7% of a sample with roughly 60,000 clones, approximately 79% of them seen once. Time point indicated: week 5, during vaccination. Every single dose of the vaccine, 300 ug of mutant IDH1 20-mer peptide, came with topical imiquimod. The germline V gene has CDR1 SGHDN and CDR2 FVKESK. V lost 1 base and J lost 2, with 8 bases in between. The CDR3 consists of 15 residues. The gene calls are TRBV14 and TRBJ1-4, with D perhaps matching TRBD1 (6 bases). The source of this sequence is a woman aged 45-59 years with glioma. The specimen was PBMCs, collected from a glioma patient whose treatment included an IDH1 peptide vaccine. CDR3 residues: CASSQATGTNEKLFF. The CDR3 DNA follows: TGTGCCAGCAGCCAAGCCACAGGGACTAATGAAAAACTGTTTTTT. The full variable domain, completed using reference TRBV14 and TRBJ1-4, is EAGVTQFPSHSVIEKGQTVTLRCDPISGHDNLYWYRRVMGKEIKFLLHFVKESKQDESGMPNNRFLAERTGGTYSTLKVQPAELEDSGVYFCASSQATGTNEKLFFGSGTQLSVL.